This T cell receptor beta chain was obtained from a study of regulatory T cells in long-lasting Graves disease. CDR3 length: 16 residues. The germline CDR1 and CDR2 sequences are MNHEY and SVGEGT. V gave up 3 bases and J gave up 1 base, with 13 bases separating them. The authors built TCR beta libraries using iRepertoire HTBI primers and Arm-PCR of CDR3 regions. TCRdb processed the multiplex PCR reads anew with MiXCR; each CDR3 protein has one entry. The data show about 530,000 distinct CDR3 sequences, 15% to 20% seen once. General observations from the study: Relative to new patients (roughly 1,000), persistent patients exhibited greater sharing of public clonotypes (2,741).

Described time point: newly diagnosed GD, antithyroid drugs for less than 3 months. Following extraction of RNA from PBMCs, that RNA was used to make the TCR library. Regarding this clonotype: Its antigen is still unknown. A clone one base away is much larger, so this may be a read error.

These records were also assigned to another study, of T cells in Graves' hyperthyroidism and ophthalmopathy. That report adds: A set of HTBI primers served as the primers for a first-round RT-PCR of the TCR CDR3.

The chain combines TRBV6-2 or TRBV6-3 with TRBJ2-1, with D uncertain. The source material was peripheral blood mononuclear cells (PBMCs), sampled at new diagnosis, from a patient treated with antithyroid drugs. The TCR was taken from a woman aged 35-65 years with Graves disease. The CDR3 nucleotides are TGTGCCAGCAGTTATTCCGGACCTGAATCCTACAATGAGCAGTTCTTC. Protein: CASSYSGPESYNEQFF.